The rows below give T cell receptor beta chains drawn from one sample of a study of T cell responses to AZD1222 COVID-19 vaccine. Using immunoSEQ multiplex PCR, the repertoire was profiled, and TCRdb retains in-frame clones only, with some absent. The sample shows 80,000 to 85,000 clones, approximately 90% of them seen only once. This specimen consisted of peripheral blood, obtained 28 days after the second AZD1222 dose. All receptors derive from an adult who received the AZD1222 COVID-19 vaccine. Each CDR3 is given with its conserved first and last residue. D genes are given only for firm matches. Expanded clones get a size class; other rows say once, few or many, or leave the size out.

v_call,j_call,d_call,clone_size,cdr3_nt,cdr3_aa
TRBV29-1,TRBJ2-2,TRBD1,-,TGCAGCGTTAGGAAAGGGACAGGGGGCGCATCAGGGGAGCTGTTTTTT,CSVRKGTGGASGELFF
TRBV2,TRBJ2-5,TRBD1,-,TGTGCCGGGACCGGGACAGAACAAGAGACCCAGTACTTC,CAGTGTEQETQYF
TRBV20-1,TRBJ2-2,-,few,TGCAGTGCAAGTAGACCTCCCGGGGAGCTGTTTTTT,CSASRPPGELFF
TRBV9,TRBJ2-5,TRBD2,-,TGTGCCAGCAGCACCCGGGGGGGCCAAGAGACCCAGTACTTC,CASSTRGGQETQYF
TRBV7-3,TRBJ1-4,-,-,TGTGCCAGCAGCTTTGGGTTCGATGAAAAACTGTTTTTT,CASSFGFDEKLFF
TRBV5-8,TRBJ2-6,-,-,TGTGCCAGCAGCTCTACAGGGTCCGGGGCCAACGTCCTGACTTTC,CASSSTGSGANVLTF
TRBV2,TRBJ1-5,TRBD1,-,TGTGCCAGCAGGAGGGGACAGACAAATCAGCCCCAGCATTTT,CASRRGQTNQPQHF
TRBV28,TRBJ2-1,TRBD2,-,TGTGCCAGCAGTTTCTCCAGGGTTGGGACTAGCGGGAACAATGAGCAGTTCTTC,CASSFSRVGTSGNNEQFF
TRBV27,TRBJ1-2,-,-,TGTGCCAGCCTGTCCCCCCCGGGGCATGAAAACTATGGCTACACCTTC,CASLSPPGHENYGYTF
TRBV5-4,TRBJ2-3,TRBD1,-,TGTGCCAGCAGCCAAGCGAGCCGGACAGGAGCAGATACGCAGTATTTT,CASSQASRTGADTQYF
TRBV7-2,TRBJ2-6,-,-,TGTGCCAGCAGCTGGGCGGCTGGGGCCAACGTCCTGACTTTC,CASSWAAGANVLTF
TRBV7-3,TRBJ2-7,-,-,TGTGCCAGCAGCCCACAAAATTCCTACGAGCAGTACTTC,CASSPQNSYEQYF
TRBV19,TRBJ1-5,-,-,TGTGCCAGTAGTTCGGACTCCAGTCAGCCCCAGCATTTT,CASSSDSSQPQHF
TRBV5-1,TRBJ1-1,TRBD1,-,TGCGCCAGCAGCTCCACAGGGGGCTTGGGCACTGAAGCTTTCTTT,CASSSTGGLGTEAFF
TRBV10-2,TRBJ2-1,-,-,TGCGCCAGCAGTGAGTCAGGGAGAGGGAATGAGCAGTTCTTC,CASSESGRGNEQFF
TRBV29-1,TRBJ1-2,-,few,TGCAGCGTTGAGGCTTCTAACTATGGCTACACCTTC,CSVEASNYGYTF
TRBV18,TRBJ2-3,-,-,TGTGCCAGCTCAGTGGGGGGCACAGATACGCAGTATTTT,CASSVGGTDTQYF
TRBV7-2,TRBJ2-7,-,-,TGTGCCAGCAGCTTAGACTGGAATTCCTACGAGCAGTACTTC,CASSLDWNSYEQYF
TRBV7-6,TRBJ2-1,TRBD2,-,TGTGCCAGCAGCTTATTTAGCGGGAATGAGCAGTTCTTC,CASSLFSGNEQFF
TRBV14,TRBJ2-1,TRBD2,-,TGTGCCAGCAGCCAAGACTTGGTGGGGGGGTACAATGAGCAGTTCTTC,CASSQDLVGGYNEQFF
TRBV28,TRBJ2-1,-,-,TGTGCCAGCAGTTTAACTAAGACTTACAATGAGCAGTTCTTC,CASSLTKTYNEQFF
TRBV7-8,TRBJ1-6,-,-,TGTGCCAGCAGCCCTTTCGGGGAGACAGATAATTCACCCCTCCACTTT,CASSPFGETDNSPLHF
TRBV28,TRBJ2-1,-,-,TGTGCCAGCAGTTTAGACCCGAGCTCCTACAATGAGCAGTTCTTC,CASSLDPSSYNEQFF
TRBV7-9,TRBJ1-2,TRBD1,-,TGTGCCAGCAGCTTATCGGGACAGATCCCCTCCAACTATGGCTACACCTTC,CASSLSGQIPSNYGYTF
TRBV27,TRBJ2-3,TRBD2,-,TGTGCCAGCAGTTTTGAGGGGGGCGGGAGGCGGTCCTACACAGATACGCAGTATTTT,CASSFEGGGRRSYTDTQYF
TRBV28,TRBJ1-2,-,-,TGTGCCAGCAGTTTATTTAATCGAAACTATGGCTACACCTTC,CASSLFNRNYGYTF
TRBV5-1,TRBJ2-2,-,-,TGCGCCAGCAGCCTGGTCCCTAATGGGGCCGGGGAGCTGTTTTTT,CASSLVPNGAGELFF
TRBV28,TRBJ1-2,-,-,TGTGCCAGCAGTTTTTCTCTGGGCAAAGAGGGCTATGGCTACACCTTC,CASSFSLGKEGYGYTF
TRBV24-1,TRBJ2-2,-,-,TGTGCCGGCGAGGGGAACACCGGGGAGCTGTTTTTT,CAGEGNTGELFF
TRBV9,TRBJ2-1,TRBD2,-,TGTGCCAGCAGCGCCCAGGGACTAGCGGGAGTAAGTGAGCAGTTCTTC,CASSAQGLAGVSEQFF
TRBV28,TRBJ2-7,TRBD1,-,TGTGCCAGCAGTTTCATAACCCCGGACAGGGCCGAGCAGTACTTC,CASSFITPDRAEQYF
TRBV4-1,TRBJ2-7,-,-,TGCGCCAGCAGCCCTTGGGGTACTTCGTCTGGGGACTCCTACGAGCAGTACTTC,CASSPWGTSSGDSYEQYF
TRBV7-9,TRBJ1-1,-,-,TGTGCCAGCAGCTTAGTACAGTCCGACACTGAAGCTTTCTTT,CASSLVQSDTEAFF
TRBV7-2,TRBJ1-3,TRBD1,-,TGTGCCAGCAGCCAGGACAGGGCCCACACCATATATTTT,CASSQDRAHTIYF
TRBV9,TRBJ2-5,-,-,TGTGCCAGCAGCGTAGCATCACAGCAAGAGACCCAGTACTTC,CASSVASQQETQYF
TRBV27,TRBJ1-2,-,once,TGTGCCAGCAGTCCTGAGGGGGGAGTTCGTAGGGGCACTAACTATGGCTACACCTTC,CASSPEGGVRRGTNYGYTF
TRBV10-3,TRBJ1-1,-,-,TGTGCCATCAGCGGGACGAACACTGAAGCTTTCTTT,CAISGTNTEAFF
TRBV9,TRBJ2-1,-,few,TGTGCCAGCAGCGTAGGTATGACTAGATTAGGCAATGAGCAGTTCTTC,CASSVGMTRLGNEQFF
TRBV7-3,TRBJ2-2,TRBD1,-,TGTGCCAGCAGCTTGGACAGGGGGGAGCTGTTTTTT,CASSLDRGELFF
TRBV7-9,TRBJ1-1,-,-,TGTGCCAGCAGCTTAGAGGTTGACACTGAAGCTTTCTTT,CASSLEVDTEAFF
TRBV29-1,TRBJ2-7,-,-,TGCAGCGTTGCTAAAGACAGAGAGTTCGAGCAGTACTTC,CSVAKDREFEQYF
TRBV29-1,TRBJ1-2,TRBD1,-,TGCAGCGTTGTGGAGGGGGCGGAAGGCTACACCTTC,CSVVEGAEGYTF
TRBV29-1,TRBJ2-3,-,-,TGCAGCGTTGAAAAACGCACAGATACGCAGTATTTT,CSVEKRTDTQYF
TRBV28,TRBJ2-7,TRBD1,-,TGTGCCAGCAGTTTATGGGGCCGGGGGACAGGGGCCTACGAGCAGTACTTC,CASSLWGRGTGAYEQYF
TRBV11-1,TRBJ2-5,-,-,TGTGCCAGCAGCTTAGACAAAAAAACGGTGGAGACCCAGTACTTC,CASSLDKKTVETQYF
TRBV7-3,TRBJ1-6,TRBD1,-,TGTGCCAGCAGCGAGGGACAGGAGAGCTCACCCCTCCACTTT,CASSEGQESSPLHF
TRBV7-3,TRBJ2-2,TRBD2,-,TGTGCTAGCAGCTCCCTAGCGGGAGGAGAGCTGTTTTTT,CASSSLAGGELFF
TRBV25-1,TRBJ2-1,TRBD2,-,TGTGCCAGCAGTGAATTCGGGGCGGGAGGGCCCTACAATGAGCAGTTCTTC,CASSEFGAGGPYNEQFF
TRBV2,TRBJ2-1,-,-,TGTGCCAGCAGTGAACGATGGAGTAGCGACGATGAGCAGTTCTTC,CASSERWSSDDEQFF
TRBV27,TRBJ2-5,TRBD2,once,TGTGCCAGCAGGGCGCCGGGACTAGCGTCGGAGACCCAGTACTTC,CASRAPGLASETQYF
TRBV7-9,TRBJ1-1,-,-,TGTGCCAGCAGCTTAGGTCAGAACACTGAAGCTTTCTTT,CASSLGQNTEAFF
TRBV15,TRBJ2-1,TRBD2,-,TGTGCCACCAGCGCCCGACTAGCGGGAGGGCCCTCCATCGCCAACAATGAGCAGTTCTTC,CATSARLAGGPSIANNEQFF
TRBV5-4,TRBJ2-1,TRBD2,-,TGTGCCAGCACCTATTGGACTAGCGGGAGGGCAGATGAGCAGTTCTTC,CASTYWTSGRADEQFF